This T cell receptor beta chain was captured in a study of cytomegalovirus exposure and HLA in healthy donors. Study-level findings and limits: Follow-up analysis later connected one missense variant in DCLRE1C with trimming of TCR beta V- and J-genes.

To note about this clone: The antigen remains undetermined.

The CDR3 contains 13 residues. CDR1 is SGHDN, CDR2 FVKESK, per germline. The ends were cut back, 3 bases at V and 8 bases at J, with 11 bases in the middle. Use of 60 Vbeta and 13 Jbeta primers characterized the PCR. Repertoires were generated with immunoSEQ multiplex PCR, while TCRdb's copy carries only in-frame clones and drops some. The table includes around 100,000 clones, over 65% detected once. This chain connects TRBV14 to TRBJ2-1; D may be TRBD1 (5 bases). The sequence derives from a woman under 30 in good health and CMV-seronegative. Sequenced sample: PBMCs. The CDR3 DNA reads TGTGCCAGCAGCCAGCTCAGGGATTATGAGCAGTTCTTC. Protein product: CASSQLRDYEQFF.